This T cell receptor (beta chain) was profiled in a study of blood T cell repertoires in COVID-19. Overall study: Sample material is recorded as cDNA or gDNA derived from T cells, B-cell-depleted T cells, or PBMCs.

This CDR3 comprises 14 residues. Trimming cost V 1 base and J 5 bases, with 8 bases left between them. In germline, CDR1 is SEHNR, CDR2 FQNEAQ (reference sequence). Original handling: For nucleated cells, counts were estimated from reference gene primer amplification. Repertoires were generated with immunoSEQ multiplex PCR, while TCRdb's copy carries only in-frame clones and drops some. V and J calls and clone size come straight from that table; D and trimming were deduced from the DNA. The sample carries some 150,000 clones, about 90% recorded once. Sequences were obtained from peripheral blood. The gene calls are TRBV7-9 and TRBJ2-2, with D possibly being TRBD1 (6 bases). The receptor's source is a woman aged 60-70 years with active or convalescent COVID-19. CDR3 nucleotide sequence: TGTGCCAGCAGCTTAGGTACAGGGACCGGGGAGCTGTTTTTT. Its protein product is CASSLGTGTGELFF.